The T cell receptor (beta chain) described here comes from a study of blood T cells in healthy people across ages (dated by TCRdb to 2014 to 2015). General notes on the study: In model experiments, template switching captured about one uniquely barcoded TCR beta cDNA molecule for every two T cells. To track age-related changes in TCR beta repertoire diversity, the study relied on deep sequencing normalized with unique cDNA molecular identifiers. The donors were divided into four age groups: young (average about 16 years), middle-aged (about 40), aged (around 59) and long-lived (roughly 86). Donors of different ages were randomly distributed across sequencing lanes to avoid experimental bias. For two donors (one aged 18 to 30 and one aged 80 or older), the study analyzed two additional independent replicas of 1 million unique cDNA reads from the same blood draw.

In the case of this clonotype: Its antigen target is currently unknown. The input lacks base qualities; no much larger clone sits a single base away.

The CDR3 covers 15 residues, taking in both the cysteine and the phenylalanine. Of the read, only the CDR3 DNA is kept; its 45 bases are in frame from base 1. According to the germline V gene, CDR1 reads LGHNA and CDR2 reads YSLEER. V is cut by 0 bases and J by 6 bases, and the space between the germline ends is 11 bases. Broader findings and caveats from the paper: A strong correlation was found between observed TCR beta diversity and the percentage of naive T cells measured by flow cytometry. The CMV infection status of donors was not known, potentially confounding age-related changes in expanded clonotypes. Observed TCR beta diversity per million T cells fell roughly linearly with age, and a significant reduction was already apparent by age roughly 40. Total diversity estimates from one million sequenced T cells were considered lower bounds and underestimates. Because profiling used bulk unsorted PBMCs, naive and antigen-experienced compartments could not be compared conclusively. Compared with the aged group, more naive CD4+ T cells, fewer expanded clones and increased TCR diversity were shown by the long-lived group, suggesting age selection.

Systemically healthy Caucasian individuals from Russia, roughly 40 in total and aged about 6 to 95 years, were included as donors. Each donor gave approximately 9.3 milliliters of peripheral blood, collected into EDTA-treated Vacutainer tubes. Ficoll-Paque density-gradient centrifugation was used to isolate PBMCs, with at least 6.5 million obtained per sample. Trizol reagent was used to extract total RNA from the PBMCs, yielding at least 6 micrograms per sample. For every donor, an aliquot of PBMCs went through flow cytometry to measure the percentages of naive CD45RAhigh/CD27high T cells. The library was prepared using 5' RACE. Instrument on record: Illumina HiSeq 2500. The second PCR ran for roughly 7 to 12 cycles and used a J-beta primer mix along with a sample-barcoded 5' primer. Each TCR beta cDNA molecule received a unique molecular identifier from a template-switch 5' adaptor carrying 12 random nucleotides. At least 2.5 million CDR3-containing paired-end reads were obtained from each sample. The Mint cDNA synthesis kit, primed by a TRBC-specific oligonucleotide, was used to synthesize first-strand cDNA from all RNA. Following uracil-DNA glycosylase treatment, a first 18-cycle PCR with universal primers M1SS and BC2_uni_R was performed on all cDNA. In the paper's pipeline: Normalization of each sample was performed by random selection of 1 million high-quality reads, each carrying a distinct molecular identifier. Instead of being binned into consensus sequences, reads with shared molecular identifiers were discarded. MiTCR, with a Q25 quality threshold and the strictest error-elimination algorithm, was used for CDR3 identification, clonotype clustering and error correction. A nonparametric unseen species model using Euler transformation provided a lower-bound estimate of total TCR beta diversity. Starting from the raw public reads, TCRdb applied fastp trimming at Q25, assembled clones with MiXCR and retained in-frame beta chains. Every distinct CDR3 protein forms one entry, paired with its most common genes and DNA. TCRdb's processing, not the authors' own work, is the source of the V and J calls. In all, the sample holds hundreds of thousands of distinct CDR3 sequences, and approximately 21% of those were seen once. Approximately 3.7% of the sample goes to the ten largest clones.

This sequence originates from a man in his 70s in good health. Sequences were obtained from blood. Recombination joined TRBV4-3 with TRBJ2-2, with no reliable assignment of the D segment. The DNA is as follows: TGCGCCAGCAGCCAAGAGAACGACGGTGCCGGGGAGCTGTTTTTT. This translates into CASSQENDGAGELFF.